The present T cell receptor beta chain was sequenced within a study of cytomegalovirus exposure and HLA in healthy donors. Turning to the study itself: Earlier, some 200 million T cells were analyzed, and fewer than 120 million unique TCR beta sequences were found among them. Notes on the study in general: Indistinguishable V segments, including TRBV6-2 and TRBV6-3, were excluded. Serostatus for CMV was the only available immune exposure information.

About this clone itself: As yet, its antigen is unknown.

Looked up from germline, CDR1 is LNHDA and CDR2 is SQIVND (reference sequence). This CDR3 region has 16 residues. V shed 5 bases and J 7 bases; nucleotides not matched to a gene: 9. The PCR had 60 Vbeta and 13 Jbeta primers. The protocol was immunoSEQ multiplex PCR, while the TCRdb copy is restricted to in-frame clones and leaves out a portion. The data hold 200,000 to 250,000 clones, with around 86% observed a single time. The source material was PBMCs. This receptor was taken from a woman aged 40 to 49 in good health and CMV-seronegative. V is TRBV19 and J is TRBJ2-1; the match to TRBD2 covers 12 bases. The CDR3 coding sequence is TGTGCCAGTAGTCTAATGACTAGCGGGAGTAAGAATGAGCAGTTCTTC. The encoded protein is CASSLMTSGSKNEQFF.